Presented here are 27 T cell receptor beta chains from one specimen sequenced in a study of cytomegalovirus exposure and HLA in healthy donors. PCR amplification relied on 60 Vbeta primers (plus 13 Jbeta primers). Generated by immunoSEQ multiplex PCR, the TCRdb table keeps only in-frame clones and is missing some. This sample has roughly 180,000 clones, with less than 90% found just once. The sequenced material came from PBMCs. Receptors originate from a girl between 5 and 17 years old in good health and CMV-seropositive.

J is TRBJ1-4 and V is TRBV18; no definite D call. The V gene's germline CDR1 is KGHSH and CDR2 LQKENI. CDR3 size: 13 residues. V lost 6 bases and J 5 bases, leaving 10 bases between the germline ends. The CDR3 protein is CASSQDGNEKLFF. The CDR3, as DNA: TGTGCCAGCTCTCAAGACGGGAATGAAAAACTGTTTTTT.

This clone was detected only a few times. V usage is TRBV2 and J usage is TRBJ2-7; 7 nucleotides match TRBD1. The J segment lost 3 bases and the V segment lost 4 bases, leaving 9 bases of the junction unmatched. This CDR3 spans 15 amino acids. Per germline, CDR1 SNHLY and CDR2 FYNNEI. CDR3 sequence reads: CASSARTGPNYEQYF. DNA of the CDR3: TGTGCCAGCAGTGCGCGGACAGGACCGAACTACGAGCAGTACTTC. The full variable domain, with the rest looked up from reference TRBV2 and TRBJ2-7, is EPEVTQTPSHQVTQMGQEVILRCVPISNHLYFYWYRQILGQKVEFLVSFYNNEISEKSEIFDDQFSVERPDGSNFTLKIRSTKLEDSAMYFCASSARTGPNYEQYFGPGTRLTVT.

The chain joins TRBV19 to TRBJ1-5; D not certain. The V and J ends lost 6 bases and 0 bases respectively, with 12 bases between them. The CDR3 sequence is 15 residues long. In germline, CDR1 is LNHDA, CDR2 SQIVND (reference sequence). For the CDR3, the DNA is TGTGCCAGTAGGGCGGAAGCGTATAGCAATCAGCCCCAGCATTTT. This encodes CASRAEAYSNQPQHF.

CDR3 bases: TGTGCCAGTAGTGGGGGGGGGCGAGGGGTTGGGGAAAAACTGTTTTTT. Protein: CASSGGGRGVGEKLFF. The V call is TRBV19, the J call TRBJ1-4; TRBD1 is a possible D gene (6 bases). This CDR3 is 16 amino acids long. CDR1 is LNHDA, CDR2 SQIVND, per germline (reference sequence). V was pared by 5 bases and J by 8 bases, with 21 bases between.

The chain couples TRBV25-1 to TRBJ2-7; no firm D call. Between the trimmed V and J ends, which lost 6 bases and 3 bases, there was a span of 6 bases. The CDR3 has 11 amino acids. CDR1 MGHDK and CDR2 SYGVNS come from the germline V gene. The CDR3 loop is CASRQYYEQYF. The CDR3 DNA reads as TGTGCCAGCAGACAGTACTACGAGCAGTACTTC.

The chain employs TRBV5-4 and TRBJ2-6; perhaps TRBD2 as D (6 bases). CDR3 length: 16 amino acids. CDR1 and CDR2 from the germline V gene are SGHNT and YYREEE (reference sequence). Trimming pared 2 bases from V and 1 base from J, leaving 10 bases between. The CDR3 DNA sequence: TGTGCCAGCAGCTTCCCCGGGACTTCTGGGGCCAACGTCCTGACTTTC. As protein: CASSFPGTSGANVLTF.

This clone was observed a few times. The chain has TRBV2 and TRBJ2-7; D not resolved. Germline V CDR1 and CDR2: SNHLY, FYNNEI. V was pared by 4 bases and J by 6 bases, with 10 bases between. The CDR3 has 12 amino acids. The CDR3 loop is CASSAFYSEQYF. The CDR3 DNA reads as TGTGCCAGCAGTGCGTTTTACTCCGAGCAGTACTTC.

The genes are TRBV6-1 and TRBJ2-2; maybe TRBD2 (5 bases). Germline-derived CDR1 and CDR2 are MNHNS and SASEGT. V was clipped by 2 bases and J by 6 bases, with 10 bases between them. This CDR3 comprises 14 residues. The DNA of the CDR3 is TGTGCCAGCAGTGAACGAGGGATATCCGGGGAGCTGTTTTTT. Its protein is CASSERGISGELFF.

For the CDR3, the DNA is TGTGCCAGCAGCGGACAAGAAGACACTGAAGCTTTCTTT. This sequence encodes CASSGQEDTEAFF. The V and J genes are TRBV11-1 and TRBJ1-1, with D possibly TRBD1 on 5 matching bases. Trimming left V 5 bases short and J 3 bases short, with 10 bases between. The V gene's germline CDR1 is SGHAT and CDR2 FQDESV (reference sequence). The CDR3 totals 13 residues.

The rearrangement links TRBV30 to TRBJ2-5; 8 bases are a match to TRBD1. This CDR3 region has 13 residues. Germline lookup yields CDR1 GTSNPN and CDR2 SVGIG (reference sequence). With V trimmed by 3 bases and J by 5 bases, 5 bases remained unmatched. This chain's CDR3 is CAWRWTGWETQYF. The CDR3 DNA sequence: TGTGCCTGGAGATGGACAGGGTGGGAGACCCAGTACTTC.

The chain uses TRBV7-9 and TRBJ1-3, with no clear D. The V and J ends lost 5 bases and 1 base respectively, with 9 bases between them. Per the germline V gene, CDR1 is SEHNR and CDR2 is FQNEAQ (reference sequence). The CDR3 loop spans 14 amino acids. The CDR3 loop reads CASSLLLSGNTIYF. CDR3 sequence (DNA): TGTGCCAGCAGCCTCCTCCTGTCTGGAAACACCATATATTTT. Looking up the rest from reference TRBV7-9 and TRBJ1-3 gives the full variable domain: DTGVSQNPRHKITKRGQNVTFRCDPISEHNRLYWYRQTLGQGPEFLTYFQNEAQLEKSRLLSDRFSAERPKGSFSTLEIQRTEQGDSAMYLCASSLLLSGNTIYFGEGSWLTVV.

V and J are TRBV5-4 and TRBJ1-4, with TRBD1 matching over 11 bases. The junction had 4 bases not matched to a gene; V was cut back by 3 bases and J by 6 bases. The length of the CDR3 is 15 residues. Germline assignment: CDR1 SGHNT and CDR2 YYREEE (reference sequence). This CDR3 is CASSSPGQGDEKLFF. The CDR3, as DNA: TGTGCCAGCAGCTCACCGGGACAGGGGGATGAAAAACTGTTTTTT.

The chain uses TRBV13 and TRBJ2-1, with D possibly TRBD1 on 5 matching bases. The length of the CDR3 is 17 residues. Germline CDR1 PRHDT, CDR2 FYEKMQ (reference sequence). The V and J ends lost 6 bases and 5 bases respectively, with 23 bases between them. Here the CDR3 DNA reads TGTGCCAGCAGAGGGGTTCGGGCGTACCCTCGAAACAATGAGCAGTTCTTC. It translates to CASRGVRAYPRNNEQFF.

The V and J genes are TRBV10-3 and TRBJ2-7, with a tentative D call TRBD1 (7 bases). The CDR3 contains 13 residues. Germline V gives CDR1 ENHRY, CDR2 SYGVKD. V was cut by 8 bases and J by 0 bases, with 11 bases left in between. CDR3 sequence (DNA): TGTGCCATCCGGAGGGGGCACTCCTACGAGCAGTACTTC. Protein sequence: CAIRRGHSYEQYF.

The CDR3 DNA is TGCGCCAGCAGTGAGGAACAGGGGGCCGGCAATGAGCAGTTCTTC. Residues: CASSEEQGAGNEQFF. The chain joins TRBV10-1 to TRBJ2-1; TRBD1 aligns across 9 bases. The CDR3 sequence is 15 residues long. Per germline, CDR1 WNHNN and CDR2 SYGVQD (reference sequence). Trimming cost V 2 bases and J 6 bases; bases outside gene matches: 5.

The chain couples TRBV5-4 to TRBJ1-1, with D possibly being TRBD1 (6 bases). The germline V and J ends were trimmed by 1 base and 6 bases, with 10 bases remaining between them. Germline assignment: CDR1 SGHNT and CDR2 YYREEE (reference sequence). This CDR3 spans 13 amino acids. The CDR3 bases are TGTGCCAGCAGCTTGTCCAGGGGCGCTGAAGCTTTCTTT. This translates into CASSLSRGAEAFF.

The CDR3 protein is CASSLEGALAKNIQYF. CDR3 bases: TGTGCCAGCAGTTTGGAGGGGGCGCTAGCCAAAAACATTCAGTACTTC. V is TRBV6-5 and J is TRBJ2-4, with D possibly TRBD1 on 7 matching bases. Trimming removed 4 bases at V and 0 bases at J, with 13 bases between. The CDR3 extends over 16 amino acids. Germline values: CDR1 MNHEY, CDR2 SVGAGI.

The chain uses TRBV6-1 and TRBJ2-4; D is possibly TRBD2 (5 bases). The CDR3 extends over 13 amino acids. Trimming took 7 bases from V and 0 from J, leaving 7 bases between them. Germline V lookup: CDR1 MNHNS, CDR2 SASEGT. The CDR3 bases are TGTGCCAGCAAACTAGGAGCCAAAAACATTCAGTACTTC. This codes for CASKLGAKNIQYF.

This chain joins TRBV4-2 and TRBJ1-5; the match to TRBD1 covers 7 bases. Germline lookup yields CDR1 LGHNA and CDR2 YNFKEQ. This CDR3 has 15 amino acids. V lost 4 bases and J lost 3; bases outside the gene matches: 6. The CDR3 nucleotides are TGTGCCAGCAGCCTCCGGGGACAGAACAATCAGCCCCAGCATTTT. This encodes CASSLRGQNNQPQHF.

V is TRBV29-1 and J is TRBJ1-2; maybe TRBD1 (5 bases). CDR1 and CDR2 from the germline V gene are SQVTM and ANQGSEA. The V gene lost 3 bases and the J gene lost 6 bases, with 11 bases spanning the gap. The CDR3 consists of 12 residues. CDR3 sequence: CSVEGGENGYTF. CDR3 nucleotide sequence: TGCAGCGTTGAGGGAGGGGAAAATGGCTACACCTTC.

A remark on this clone: The junction departs from germline at one end; a sequencing error may be responsible. The gene calls are TRBV11-2 and TRBJ1-4; no firm D call. The CDR3 spans 14 residues. Germline assignment: CDR1 SGHAT and CDR2 FQNNGV. The CDR3 bases are TGTGCCAGCAGCTTAGGGGCAACAAATGAAAAACTGTTTTTT. Translation: CASSLGATNEKLFF.

This clone appeared a few times. The chain couples TRBV15 to TRBJ2-2; TRBD1 matches at 7 bases. The germline V gene has CDR1 LNHNV and CDR2 YYDKDF (reference sequence). The CDR3 runs 15 residues. Trimming at V came to 3 bases and at J to 2 bases, leaving 3 bases not matched to a gene. CDR3 sequence reads: CATSRGQINTGELFF. The CDR3 DNA reads TGTGCCACCAGCAGGGGACAGATTAACACCGGGGAGCTGTTTTTT. Using reference TRBV15 and TRBJ2-2 for the parts outside the CDR3, the full variable domain is DAMVIQNPRYQVTQFGKPVTLSCSQTLNHNVMYWYQQKSSQAPKLLFHYYDKDFNNEADTPDNFQSRRPNTSFCFLDIRSPGLGDTAMYLCATSRGQINTGELFFGEGSRLTVL.

On this clone itself: A much more abundant neighbour one base away suggests this may be a read error. The chain uses TRBV6-1 and TRBJ2-7; 7 bases match TRBD1. Germline CDR1 reads MNHNS; CDR2 reads SASEGT. V lost 4 bases and J lost 4; bases outside the gene matches: 1. This CDR3 region has 12 residues. The CDR3 loop is CASSAQGYEQYF. The CDR3 coding sequence is TGTGCCAGCAGTGCACAGGGGTACGAGCAGTACTTC.

This chain joins TRBV19 and TRBJ1-1, with 8 bases matching TRBD1. There are 14 residues in the CDR3. The J segment lost 3 bases and the V segment lost 1 base, leaving 1 base of the junction unmatched. Looked up from germline, CDR1 is LNHDA and CDR2 is SQIVND (reference sequence). CDR3 residues: CASSIGQGYTEAFF. The CDR3 bases are TGTGCCAGTAGTATAGGACAGGGGTACACTGAAGCTTTCTTT.

In its sample, this clone was seen once. The chain couples TRBV5-6 to TRBJ1-2, with TRBD1 identical over 7 bases. Germline trimming cut 3 bases from V and 2 bases from J; bases unmatched to any gene: 1. There are 13 residues in the CDR3. Germline CDR1 is SGHDT and CDR2 is YYEEEE. In DNA, the CDR3 is TGTGCCAGCAGCTGGGACAGAAACTATGGCTACACCTTC. The encoded protein is CASSWDRNYGYTF.

This clone is a singleton in its sample. This chain connects TRBV9 to TRBJ1-4; D unclear. CDR1 is SGDLS, CDR2 YYNGEE, per germline. With 2 bases removed from V and 12 bases from J, the gap between germline ends came to 14 bases. The CDR3 has 13 residues. CDR3 residues: CASSVSPREELFF. In nucleotides, the CDR3 is TGTGCCAGCAGCGTTTCCCCCCGAGAGGAACTGTTTTTT. Based on the CDR3 plus reference TRBV9 and TRBJ1-4, the full variable domain is DSGVTQTPKHLITATGQRVTLRCSPRSGDLSVYWYQQSLDQGLQFLIQYYNGEERAKGNILERFSAQQFPDLHSELNLSSLELGDSALYFCASSVSPREELFFGSGTQLSVL.

The chain joins TRBV7-8 to TRBJ1-3; D is uncertain. Germline CDR1 and CDR2: SGHVS and FQNEAQ. The CDR3 consists of 13 residues. Trimming stripped 1 base from V and 4 bases from J, with 5 bases between. CDR3 nucleotide sequence: TGTGCCAGCAGCTTAGTACTGGGAAACACCATATATTTT. This sequence encodes CASSLVLGNTIYF. Full variable domain (remainder filled in from reference TRBV7-8 and TRBJ1-3): GAGVSQSPRYKVAKRGQDVALRCDPISGHVSLFWYQQALGQGPEFLTYFQNEAQLDKSGLPSDRFFAERPEGSVSTLKIQRTQQEDSAVYLCASSLVLGNTIYFGEGSWLTVV.